These T cell receptor beta chains were read from a single sample in a study of regulatory T cells in long-lasting Graves disease. TCRdb reprocessed the multiplex PCR reads with MiXCR, giving one entry per CDR3 protein. This sample has a few hundred thousand distinct CDR3 sequences, with 20% to 25% found just once. This sample comprised peripheral blood mononuclear cells (PBMCs), obtained when the disease was refractory, from a patient treated with antithyroid drugs. These receptors were obtained from a female donor with Graves disease. Each CDR3 is given with its conserved first and last residue. D genes are given only for firm matches. Rows may omit the clone size; those that give it use once, few, many or a size class.

TRBJ2-5 . . TRBV7-9 CASSRRLEETQYF TGTGCCAGCAGCAGACGACTAGAGGAGACCCAGTACTTC
TRBJ2-1 TRBD2 . TRBV6-1 CASKKGTSGSNEQFF TGTGCCAGCAAGAAGGGGACTAGCGGGAGTAATGAGCAGTTCTTC
TRBJ2-7 TRBD1 . TRBV20-1 CSARDRGTGSEQYF TGCAGTGCTAGAGATCGTGGGACAGGGAGCGAGCAGTACTTC
TRBJ1-2 . many TRBV28 CASSPQGRMGYGYTF TGTGCCAGCAGCCCACAGGGCAGGATGGGCTATGGCTACACCTTC
TRBJ2-7 . few TRBV28 CASPMGATLDYEQYF TGTGCCAGCCCGATGGGGGCAACTCTTGACTACGAGCAGTACTTC
TRBJ2-7 TRBD1 many TRBV12-3/TRBV12-4 CASSKGQGVREQYF TGTGCCAGCAGTAAAGGACAGGGGGTGCGGGAGCAGTACTTC
TRBJ2-7 TRBD1 many TRBV2 CASSESQGAYEQYF TGTGCCAGCAGTGAGTCGCAGGGGGCCTACGAGCAGTACTTC
TRBJ1-1 . many TRBV28 CASKLGRMNTEAFF TGTGCCAGCAAACTCGGACGTATGAACACTGAAGCTTTCTTT
TRBJ2-7 . many TRBV25-1 CASSGVGPTDEQYF TGTGCCAGCAGTGGAGTCGGACCGACCGACGAGCAGTACTTC
TRBJ2-6 . few TRBV6-2/TRBV6-3 CASSYRPTSGANVLTF TGTGCCAGCAGTTACCGCCCAACCTCTGGGGCCAACGTCCTGACTTTC
TRBJ1-1 . . TRBV18 CASSPPRGLNTEAFF TGTGCCAGCTCACCACCGCGGGGGCTGAACACTGAAGCTTTCTTT
TRBJ2-5 . . TRBV4-2 CASSQESHNQETQYF TGTGCCAGCAGCCAAGAATCGCATAACCAAGAGACCCAGTACTTC
TRBJ1-1 . . TRBV5-6 CASSLDPGEAFF TGTGCCAGCAGCTTGGACCCCGGTGAAGCTTTCTTT
TRBJ1-2 . few TRBV14 CASSQVQGGYTF TGTGCCAGCAGCCAAGTACAGGGAGGCTACACCTTC
TRBJ2-2 . few TRBV24-1 CATSSPEQGLRELFF TGTGCCACCAGTTCCCCAGAGCAGGGTCTGAGGGAGCTGTTTTTT
TRBJ2-5 . . TRBV5-1 CASSLARVAQETQYF TGCGCCAGCAGCTTGGCAAGGGTAGCCCAAGAGACCCAGTACTTC
TRBJ1-1 TRBD1 . TRBV5-1 CASSFSGGEYTEAFF TGCGCCAGCAGCTTTTCAGGGGGAGAGTACACTGAAGCTTTCTTT
TRBJ1-3 . many TRBV28 CASSLGAGNTIYF TGTGCCAGCAGTTTGGGGGCTGGAAACACCATATATTTT
TRBJ2-7 TRBD1 many TRBV7-3 CASSPTGTGDYEQYF TGTGCCAGCAGCCCTACCGGGACAGGGGACTACGAGCAGTACTTC
TRBJ2-5 TRBD1 many TRBV12-3/TRBV12-4 CASRHSTGGFQETQYF TGTGCCAGCAGGCACTCGACAGGGGGCTTTCAAGAGACCCAGTACTTC
TRBJ2-7 . . TRBV27 CASSPSTGLDEQYF TGTGCCAGCAGTCCGTCAACAGGGTTGGACGAGCAGTACTTC
TRBJ2-5 . few TRBV28 CASSFKTPSGTQYF TGTGCCAGCAGTTTTAAGACTCCTAGTGGGACCCAGTACTTC
TRBJ1-1 . few TRBV30 CAWSLAGNTEAFF TGTGCCTGGAGTTTGGCGGGTAACACTGAAGCTTTCTTT
TRBJ2-2 . . TRBV7-9 CASSSSVLVAANTGELFF TGTGCCAGCAGTTCCAGCGTGCTAGTGGCTGCGAACACCGGGGAGCTGTTTTTT
TRBJ1-1 . . TRBV30 CAWSVSVNTEAFF TGTGCCTGGAGTGTATCCGTGAACACTGAAGCTTTCTTT
TRBJ2-7 TRBD1 . TRBV5-4 CASSLWGQGGHEQYF TGTGCCAGCAGCTTGTGGGGACAGGGAGGCCACGAGCAGTACTTC
TRBJ1-1 . few TRBV20-1 CSALDSREAFF TGCAGTGCTTTGGACAGCAGAGAAGCTTTCTTT
TRBJ2-7 . many TRBV20-1 CSVLGHSYEQYF TGCAGTGTACTGGGACACTCCTACGAGCAGTACTTC
TRBJ2-2 . few TRBV11-2 CASSGQGGTGELFF TGTGCCAGCAGCGGCCAGGGGGGAACCGGGGAGCTGTTTTTT
TRBJ2-4 . many TRBV7-2 CASSSGWKNIQYF TGTGCCAGCAGCTCCGGGTGGAAAAACATTCAGTACTTC
TRBJ1-5 . . TRBV7-3 CASSFGVHQPQHF TGTGCCAGCAGCTTTGGGGTCCATCAGCCCCAGCATTTT